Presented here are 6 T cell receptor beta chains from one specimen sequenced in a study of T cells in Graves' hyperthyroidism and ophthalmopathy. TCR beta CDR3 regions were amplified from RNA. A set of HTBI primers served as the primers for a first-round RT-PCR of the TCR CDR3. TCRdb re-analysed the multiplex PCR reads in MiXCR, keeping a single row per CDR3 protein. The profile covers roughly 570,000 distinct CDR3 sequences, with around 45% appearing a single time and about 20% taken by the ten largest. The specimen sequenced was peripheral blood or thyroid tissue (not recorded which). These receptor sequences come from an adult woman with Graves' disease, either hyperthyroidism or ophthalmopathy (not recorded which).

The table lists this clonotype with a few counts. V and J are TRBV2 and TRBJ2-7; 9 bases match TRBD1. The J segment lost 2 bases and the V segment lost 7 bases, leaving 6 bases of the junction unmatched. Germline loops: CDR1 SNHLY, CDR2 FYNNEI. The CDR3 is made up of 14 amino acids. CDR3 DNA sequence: TGTGCCAGCACCGCCCGGGACAGGGCCTACGAGCAGTACTTC. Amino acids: CASTARDRAYEQYF.

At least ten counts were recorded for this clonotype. The CDR3 protein is CASSTYRGGGEKLFF. In DNA form, the CDR3 reads TGTGCCAGCAGTACATACAGGGGTGGAGGTGAAAAACTGTTTTTT. The chain recombines TRBV6-5 with TRBJ1-4; 7 bases agree with TRBD1. The CDR3 totals 15 residues. CDR1 is MNHEY, CDR2 SVGAGI, per germline. Trimming removed 5 bases from V and 7 bases from J; junction bases left unmatched: 10.

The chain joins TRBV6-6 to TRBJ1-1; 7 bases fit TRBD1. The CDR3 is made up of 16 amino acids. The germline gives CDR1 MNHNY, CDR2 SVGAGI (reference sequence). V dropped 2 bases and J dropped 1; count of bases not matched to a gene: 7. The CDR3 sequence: CASSYPTGEGNTEAFF. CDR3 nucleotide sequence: TGTGCCAGCAGTTACCCTACAGGGGAAGGGAACACTGAAGCTTTCTTT.

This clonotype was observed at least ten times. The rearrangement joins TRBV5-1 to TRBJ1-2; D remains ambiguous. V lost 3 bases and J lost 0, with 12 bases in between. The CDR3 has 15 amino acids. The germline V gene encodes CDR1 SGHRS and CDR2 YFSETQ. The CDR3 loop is CASSSDYSTNYGYTF. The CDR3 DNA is TGCGCCAGCAGCTCAGACTACTCCACTAACTATGGCTACACCTTC. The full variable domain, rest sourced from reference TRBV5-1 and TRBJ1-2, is KAGVTQTPRYLIKTRGQQVTLSCSPISGHRSVSWYQQTPGQGLQFLFEYFSETQRNKGNFPGRFSGRQFSNSRSEMNVSTLELGDSALYLCASSSDYSTNYGYTFGSGTRLTVV.

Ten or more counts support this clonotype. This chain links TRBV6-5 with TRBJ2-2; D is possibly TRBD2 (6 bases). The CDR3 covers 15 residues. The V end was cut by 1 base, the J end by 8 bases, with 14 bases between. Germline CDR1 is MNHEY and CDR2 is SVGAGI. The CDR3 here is CASSYFSTSVGELFF. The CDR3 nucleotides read TGTGCCAGCAGTTACTTTTCGACTAGTGTTGGGGAGCTGTTTTTT.

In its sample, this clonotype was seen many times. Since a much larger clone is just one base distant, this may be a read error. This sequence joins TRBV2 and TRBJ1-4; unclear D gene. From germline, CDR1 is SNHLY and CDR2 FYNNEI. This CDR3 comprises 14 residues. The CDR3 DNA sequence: TGTGCCAGCAGGAAGGGTACGACTAATGAAAAACTGGTTTTT. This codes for CASRKGTTNEKLVF.